Presented here are 16 T cell receptor beta chains from one specimen sequenced in a study of cytomegalovirus exposure and HLA in healthy donors. The study ran its PCR with 60 Vbeta and 13 Jbeta primers. Clones were sequenced by immunoSEQ multiplex PCR, and TCRdb holds only the in-frame ones, with some missing. The sample holds 120,000 or so clones, more than 60% seen once. The sequenced material came from PBMCs. All receptors come from a woman between 50 and 59 years old in good health and CMV-seropositive.

The V gene is TRBV15, the J gene TRBJ2-7; 9 bases match TRBD1. Germline CDR1 reads LNHNV; CDR2 reads YYDKDF (reference sequence). The CDR3 covers 16 residues. V lost 0 bases and J lost 1; bases outside the gene matches: 4. CDR3 nucleotides: TGTGCCACCAGCAGAGATGGGACAGGGAGGTCCTACGAGCAGTACTTC. This gives the protein CATSRDGTGRSYEQYF.

The rearrangement links TRBV7-8 to TRBJ1-5; the D is unclear. V lost 3 bases and J 1 base, leaving 7 bases between the germline ends. The CDR3 has 14 residues. Germline V CDR1 and CDR2: SGHVS, FQNEAQ. The DNA for the CDR3 is TGTGCCAGCAGCTTGAGAGGAAGCAATCAGCCCCAGCATTTT. It specifies CASSLRGSNQPQHF.

The V call is TRBV10-1, the J call TRBJ2-7, with a tentative D call TRBD2 (6 bases). In germline, CDR1 is WNHNN, CDR2 SYGVQD (reference sequence). The CDR3 loop spans 15 amino acids. The V and J ends lost 8 bases and 7 bases respectively, with 24 bases between them. CDR3 DNA sequence: TGCGCCAGCGGGTTAGGGGCGGGGCCGCGAGGGGAGCAGTACTTC. Residues: CASGLGAGPRGEQYF.

The CDR3 here is CASSQDLQGEDYNEQFF. The CDR3 coding sequence is TGCGCCAGCAGCCAAGATCTTCAGGGGGAAGATTACAATGAGCAGTTCTTC. This chain links TRBV4-3 with TRBJ2-1; 7 bases map to TRBD1. The ends lost 0 bases at V and 4 bases at J; junction bases unmatched: 9. Germline CDR1 reads LGHNA; CDR2 reads YSLEER. This CDR3 is 17 amino acids long.

A few counts support this clone. The V and J genes are TRBV19 and TRBJ1-1; D unclear. The CDR3 consists of 12 residues. The V end was cut by 5 bases, the J end by 3 bases, with 7 bases between. Looked up from germline, CDR1 is LNHDA and CDR2 is SQIVND (reference sequence). The CDR3 is CASSGRYTEAFF. The CDR3, as DNA: TGTGCCAGTAGTGGGAGGTACACTGAAGCTTTCTTT.

J is TRBJ1-2 and V is TRBV7-2; D possibly corresponds to TRBD1 (6 bases). Germline values: CDR1 SGHTA, CDR2 FQGNSA. The ends were cut back, 5 bases at V and 4 bases at J, with 17 bases in the middle. The CDR3 sequence is 15 residues long. CDR3 amino acids: CASSPRSGDGYGYTF. The CDR3 DNA is TGTGCCAGCAGCCCCAGGTCAGGGGACGGCTATGGCTACACCTTC.

This chain connects TRBV6-5 to TRBJ2-7; 7 bases line up with TRBD1. Per the germline V gene, CDR1 is MNHEY and CDR2 is SVGAGI. This CDR3 region has 12 residues. V dropped 7 bases and J dropped 4; count of bases not matched to a gene: 4. The CDR3 spells CASKTGLYEQYF. DNA of the CDR3: TGTGCCAGCAAGACAGGGTTATACGAGCAGTACTTC.

This clone has just a few counts. CDR3: CASSFKLGGGPQHF. CDR3 bases: TGTGCCAGCAGCTTCAAGCTCGGAGGAGGGCCCCAGCATTTT. V usage is TRBV7-8 and J usage is TRBJ1-5, with unresolved D. The germline CDR1 and CDR2 sequences are SGHVS and FQNEAQ. The CDR3 covers 14 residues. The V end lost 3 bases, the J end lost 9 bases, and 15 bases lay between the germline ends.

CDR3 protein: CASSRVDTQYF. The CDR3 coding sequence is TGTGCCAGCAGCCGCGTAGATACGCAGTATTTT. The chain carries TRBV7-2 and TRBJ2-3, with D unresolved. The CDR3 is made up of 11 amino acids. The V end lost 5 bases, the J end lost 5 bases, and 5 bases lay between the germline ends. Germline CDR1 is SGHTA and CDR2 is FQGNSA.

This clone has only a few counts. The rearrangement uses TRBV5-1 and TRBJ2-7, with 11 bases aligning to TRBD2. The V gene's germline CDR1 is SGHRS and CDR2 YFSETQ. This CDR3 contains 17 residues. Germline trimming cut 4 bases from V and 3 bases from J; bases unmatched to any gene: 12. CDR3 in DNA: TGCGCCAGCAGCCCGGTCCCCGGGACTAGCGGAAGCTACGAGCAGTACTTC. Protein product: CASSPVPGTSGSYEQYF. Filled out from reference TRBV5-1 and TRBJ2-7, the complete variable domain reads KAGVTQTPRYLIKTRGQQVTLSCSPISGHRSVSWYQQTPGQGLQFLFEYFSETQRNKGNFPGRFSGRQFSNSRSEMNVSTLELGDSALYLCASSPVPGTSGSYEQYFGPGTRLTVT.

V and J are TRBV4-2 and TRBJ2-7; 10 nucleotides line up with TRBD2. Trimming removed 0 bases from V and 5 bases from J; junction bases left unmatched: 4. From germline, CDR1 is LGHNA and CDR2 YNFKEQ. The CDR3 has 15 amino acids. CDR3 bases: TGTGCCAGCAGCCAAGACCTAGCGGGAGTCCACGAGCAGTACTTC. It specifies CASSQDLAGVHEQYF.

The genes are TRBV18 and TRBJ1-2; D is unresolved. V lost 8 bases and J 6 bases, leaving 19 bases between the germline ends. The CDR3 runs 14 residues. CDR1 is KGHSH and CDR2 is LQKENI in the germline V gene. CDR3 sequence: CASRREWGTHGYTF. The CDR3 nucleotides read TGTGCCAGCCGCCGGGAGTGGGGAACCCATGGCTACACCTTC. Full variable domain (remainder filled in from reference TRBV18 and TRBJ1-2): NAGVMQNPRHLVRRRGQEARLRCSPMKGHSHVYWYRQLPEEGLKFMVYLQKENIIDESGMPKERFSAEFPKEGPSILRIQQVVRGDSAAYFCASRREWGTHGYTFGSGTRLTVV.

CDR3 nucleotide sequence: TGCGCCAGCAGCTTCGGACAAGCCAGGATGAACACTGAAGCTTTCTTT. Translated: CASSFGQARMNTEAFF. The chain is built from TRBV5-1 and TRBJ1-1; possible D gene TRBD1, 5 bases. The CDR3 has 16 residues. The V gene lost 2 bases and the J gene lost 0 bases, with 14 bases spanning the gap. Germline CDR1 is SGHRS and CDR2 is YFSETQ.

This sequence joins TRBV28 and TRBJ2-1; 7 bases align to TRBD1. The germline gives CDR1 MDHEN, CDR2 SYDVKM. V dropped 9 bases and J dropped 0; count of bases not matched to a gene: 5. This CDR3 is 14 amino acids long. CDR3 region: CASTPGGSYNEQFF. The CDR3 DNA reads as TGTGCCAGTACGCCAGGGGGCTCCTACAATGAGCAGTTCTTC.

This clone has more than one count but fewer than ten. This rearrangement joins TRBV19 to TRBJ2-5; 9 nucleotides line up with TRBD1. Germline CDR1 is LNHDA and CDR2 is SQIVND (reference sequence). J gave up 6 bases and V 4 bases, and 6 bases lay outside the gene matches. The CDR3 has 14 residues. The CDR3 region has the DNA TGTGCCAGTAGTACTACAGGGGGCTCAAAGACCCAGTACTTC. Translated: CASSTTGGSKTQYF.

As to this clone: One end of the junction is discordant with germline, which a read error may explain. The rearrangement links TRBV7-9 to TRBJ2-7; TRBD1 aligns across 7 bases. Germline V gene sequence: CDR1 SEHNR, CDR2 FQNEAQ (reference sequence). This CDR3 contains 12 residues. The chain's CDR3 is CSSSLTGTEQYF. The CDR3 bases are TGTTCCAGCAGCCTGACAGGGACCGAGCAGTACTTC.